This T cell receptor (beta chain) was sequenced in a study of shared clonotypes between healthy human individuals. Germline CDR1 reads SGHNT; CDR2 reads YYREEE (reference sequence). Trimming cost V 0 bases and J 5 bases; bases outside gene matches: 7. The CDR3 spans 15 residues. TCRdb keeps only in-frame clones here, not all; method: immunoSEQ multiplex PCR. Of some 2,100,000 clones in the sample, approximately 94% were seen once. The sample taken for sequencing was naive CD4+ T cells sorted from blood. Subset reported: CD45RA+ positively selected. V is TRBV5-4 and J is TRBJ2-5; 7 nucleotides align to TRBD2. This sequence originates from a man aged 18 to 29 in good health. DNA for the CDR3: TGTGCCAGCAGCTTGGATGCGGGGGTGGGGGAGACCCAGTACTTC. Translated, it gives CASSLDAGVGETQYF.